This is a list of T cell receptor beta chains from one sample in a study of sequential checkpoint blockade in melanoma. Generated by immunoSEQ multiplex PCR, the TCRdb table keeps only in-frame clones and is missing some. The top ten clones hold more than 20% of a sample with roughly 17,000 clones, 67% of them seen once. The sample was CD8+ T cells sorted from blood (inferred from file names), taken from a patient given nivolumab and ipilimumab in sequence. The receptors come from a human donor with melanoma. CDR3s include the opening cysteine and the closing phenylalanine or tryptophan. The order of the fields is D gene, clone size, J gene, V gene, CDR3 protein, CDR3 DNA. The D gene is left open where the match is weak. The size of a clone is reported for some rows only, either as once, few or many, or as a class for expanded clones.

>-|-|TRBJ2-5|TRBV21-1
CASTKDSGQETQYF
TGTGCCAGCACCAAAGATTCAGGCCAAGAGACCCAGTACTTC
>TRBD1|-|TRBJ2-1|TRBV19
CASSIGTGDYNEQFF
TGTGCCAGTAGTATAGGGACAGGGGACTACAATGAGCAGTTCTTC
>TRBD1|once|TRBJ1-1|TRBV7-9
CASSPPGQGIEAFF
TGTGCCAGCAGCCCTCCGGGACAGGGTATTGAAGCTTTCTTT
>TRBD1|few|TRBJ1-2|TRBV6-1
CASSGTTGFYGYTF
TGTGCCAGCAGTGGTACGACAGGGTTCTATGGCTACACCTTC
>-|-|TRBJ2-5|TRBV5-6
CASSLVQQSEIYEIETQYF
TGTGCCAGCAGCTTGGTACAACAAAGCGAAATATACGAGATAGAGACTCAGTACTTC
>-|-|TRBJ2-7|TRBV11-2
CASSSSLGYEQYF
TGTGCCAGCAGCTCCTCCCTAGGTTACGAGCAGTACTTC
>TRBD2|-|TRBJ2-4|TRBV28
CASSRGGSSGNIQYF
TGTGCCAGCAGTCGCGGGGGGTCTTCGGGAAACATTCAGTACTTC
>-|-|TRBJ1-4|TRBV6-1
CASSEYELLNEKLFF
TGTGCCAGCAGTGAATATGAGTTACTTAATGAAAAACTGTTTTTT
>-|-|TRBJ1-5|TRBV7-2
CASSLDRRADQPQHF
TGTGCCAGCAGCTTAGACAGGAGGGCGGACCAGCCCCAGCATTTT
>-|-|TRBJ2-2|TRBV27
CASRYRGGAGELFF
TGTGCCAGCAGATACAGGGGGGGGGCCGGGGAGCTGTTTTTT
>-|-|TRBJ2-1|TRBV7-3
CASSFGQGHNEQFF
TGTGCCAGCAGCTTTGGGCAGGGCCACAATGAGCAGTTCTTC
>TRBD2|-|TRBJ2-4|TRBV9
CASSDHLTSGENIQYF
TGTGCCAGCAGCGACCACCTGACTAGCGGTGAAAACATTCAGTACTTC
>-|-|TRBJ2-7|TRBV6-6
CASSHANYEQYF
TGTGCCAGCAGTCACGCGAACTACGAGCAGTACTTC
>-|medium-sized|TRBJ1-1|TRBV7-9
CASTPGGGGGTEAFF
TGTGCCAGCACCCCCGGGGGGGGCGGGGGCACTGAAGCTTTCTTT
>-|-|TRBJ2-7|TRBV10-3
CAISGHTSYEQYF
TGTGCCATCAGTGGGCATACCTCCTACGAGCAGTACTTC
>TRBD2|-|TRBJ2-5|TRBV5-6
CASSSAGYQETQYF
TGTGCCAGCAGCTCAGCGGGGTATCAAGAGACCCAGTACTTC
>-|-|TRBJ1-6|TRBV5-1
CASSPRDIFSYNSPLHF
TGCGCCAGCAGTCCCAGGGACATATTCTCCTATAATTCACCCCTCCACTTT
>-|-|TRBJ2-7|TRBV5-4
CASSFGQYEQYF
TGTGCCAGCAGCTTTGGTCAGTACGAGCAGTACTTC
>TRBD1|few|TRBJ2-1|TRBV6-4
CASSDRDRESGEQFF
TGTGCCAGCAGCGACCGGGACAGGGAGAGCGGTGAGCAGTTCTTC
>-|-|TRBJ2-2|TRBV5-1
CASSLDRYTGELFF
TGCGCCAGCAGCTTGGACAGATACACCGGGGAGCTGTTTTTT
>TRBD1|-|TRBJ2-6|TRBV11-3
CASSSDEGAAGANVLTF
TGTGCCAGCAGCTCCGACGAGGGGGCGGCAGGGGCCAACGTCCTGACTTTC
>-|-|TRBJ1-1|TRBV7-2
CASSLGRTEAFF
TGTGCCAGCAGCTTAGGTAGAACTGAAGCTTTCTTT
>-|-|TRBJ2-3|TRBV7-9
CASSLAPGMGRDTQYF
TGTGCCAGCAGCTTAGCCCCGGGAATGGGTCGAGATACGCAGTATTTT
>-|-|TRBJ2-3|TRBV4-1
CASSQDRRGAADTQYF
TGCGCCAGCAGCCAAGATCGTCGGGGTGCGGCAGATACGCAGTATTTT
>TRBD1|-|TRBJ2-1|TRBV7-8
CASSHVTGYNEQFF
TGTGCCAGCAGCCATGTGACAGGGTATAATGAGCAGTTCTTC
>TRBD1|few|TRBJ1-3|TRBV28
CASSPVGLRDSQNTIYF
TGTGCCAGCAGTCCCGTTGGTCTGCGGGACAGCCAAAACACCATATATTTT
>-|few|TRBJ1-1|TRBV2
CASSEQGRDTEAFF
TGTGCCAGCAGTGAGCAGGGTCGGGACACTGAAGCTTTCTTT
>-|few|TRBJ2-3|TRBV5-5
CASSPRERLTDTQYF
TGTGCCAGCAGCCCGCGAGAACGCCTAACAGATACGCAGTATTTT